This T cell receptor beta chain was captured by sequencing in a study of T cells of healthy individuals. Regarding this clonotype: This may come from a read error, since a much larger clone is one base off. A read error is likely, as this CDR3 ends without the conserved phenylalanine or tryptophan.

TCRdb re-called the 5' RACE reads with MiXCR, one entry per CDR3 protein. The data hold 100,000 or so distinct CDR3 sequences, with approximately 16% observed a single time. Germline V lookup: CDR1 DFQATT, CDR2 SNEGSKA (reference sequence). The CDR3 length is 14 residues. V was clipped by 6 bases and J by 4 bases; unmatched bases: 12. V is TRBV20-1 and J is TRBJ2-7; 7 bases fit TRBD1. The clonotype was recovered from a human donor in good health. In nucleotides, the CDR3 is TGCAGTGCGCCGGGGACAGCCCGGCTGTACGAGCAGTACTAC. Encoded protein: CSAPGTARLYEQYY.